Listed below are T cell receptor beta chains from one sample, sequenced in a study of OX40 agonist ivuxolimab in advanced cancers. Some clones are missing from TCRdb's copy, which holds only in-frame ones; the method was immunoSEQ multiplex PCR. The sample has tens of thousands of clones, approximately 83% seen once; the top ten hold 0.6% to 0.8%. Sequences were derived from CD4+ or CD8+ T cells sorted from blood, sampled in a trial of the OX40 agonist ivuxolimab. Receptor source: an adult with an advanced solid tumor such as melanoma, head and neck, liver or kidney cancer. The CDR3 runs from the conserved cysteine through the conserved F or W. A D gene is named only where the DNA matches it firmly. Clone sizes are given selectively: once, few, many, or a class where the clone is expanded.

cdr3_length	clone_size	d_call	v_call	j_call	cdr3_nt	cdr3_aa
13	NA	NA	TRBV11-3	TRBJ2-7	TGTGCCAGCAGCTTAGAAGTCGAAGGCGAGCAGTACTTC	CASSLEVEGEQYF
13	NA	TRBD1	TRBV19	TRBJ1-1	TGTGCCAGTGGAAGACAGGGGACCGCTGAAGCTTTCTTT	CASGRQGTAEAFF
14	NA	NA	TRBV2	TRBJ1-1	TGTGCCAGCAGTTCACAGGGCCCGGACACTGAAGCTTTCTTT	CASSSQGPDTEAFF
12	NA	NA	TRBV29-1	TRBJ1-2	TGCAGCGCTAGGGACGGGAACTATGGCTACACCTTC	CSARDGNYGYTF
19	NA	NA	TRBV15	TRBJ1-3	TGTGCCACCAGCAGCCCCGGAAGGGGCTCACGAATTTCTGGAAACACCATATATTTT	CATSSPGRGSRISGNTIYF
14	NA	NA	TRBV5-1	TRBJ1-5	TGCGCCAGCAGCAAGGACAGTAGCAATCAGCCCCAGCATTTT	CASSKDSSNQPQHF
15	NA	NA	TRBV5-1	TRBJ1-1	TGCGCCAGCAGCTTGGATGTCCAGGGAGGGAATGAAGCTTTCTTT	CASSLDVQGGNEAFF
17	NA	TRBD1	TRBV19	TRBJ2-7	TGTGCCAGTAGTACCTACGGGACAGGGAAGGACCCCTACGAGCAGTACTTC	CASSTYGTGKDPYEQYF
14	few	NA	TRBV18	TRBJ1-5	TGTGCCAGCTCACCACAGGGGAGGGATCAGCCCCAGCATTTT	CASSPQGRDQPQHF
13	NA	NA	TRBV6-5	TRBJ2-1	TGTGCCAGCAGTCTTGTCCCCTACAATGAGCAGTTCTTC	CASSLVPYNEQFF
16	NA	TRBD2	TRBV2	TRBJ2-3	TGTGCCAGCAGTGCGCGTCCTAGCGGTATCGCAGATACGCAGTATTTT	CASSARPSGIADTQYF
11	NA	NA	TRBV30	TRBJ1-1	TGTGCCTGGAGACAACAGGGCCAAGCTTTCTTT	CAWRQQGQAFF
13	NA	NA	TRBV18	TRBJ2-5	TGTGCCAGCTCACCACTAGTAGGGGGTGAGCAGTACTTC	CASSPLVGGEQYF
12	NA	NA	TRBV5-4	TRBJ2-3	TGTGCCAGCAGCCACCTCACAGATACGCAGTATTTT	CASSHLTDTQYF
14	few	NA	TRBV7-9	TRBJ2-1	TGTGCCAGCAGCTGGACAAATGCCCTGCATGAGCAGTTCTTC	CASSWTNALHEQFF
16	NA	NA	TRBV4-1	TRBJ1-4	TGCGCCAGCAGCCACCTGCTAGGGCAGCTTGGGGAAAAACTGTTTTTT	CASSHLLGQLGEKLFF
15	NA	NA	TRBV18	TRBJ2-5	TGTGCCAGCTCACCAGGATGGGACCCCGGGGAGACCCAGTACTTC	CASSPGWDPGETQYF
13	NA	TRBD2	TRBV29-1	TRBJ2-5	TGCAGCGCAAGGACTAGCGGGGGAGAGACCCAGTACTTC	CSARTSGGETQYF
18	NA	NA	TRBV18	TRBJ2-7	TGTGCCAGCTCACCACTCCGGACAGCCGACGGGGGTTCCTACGAGCAGTACTTC	CASSPLRTADGGSYEQYF
14	NA	TRBD2	TRBV6-1	TRBJ2-7	TGTGCCAGCATCCAAGAGAGCGGGGGGAAGGATCGGTACTTC	CASIQESGGKDRYF
15	NA	NA	TRBV4-1	TRBJ2-1	TGCGCCAGCAGCCAATTCGGGACTTCCTACAATGAGCAGTTCTTC	CASSQFGTSYNEQFF
15	NA	TRBD2	TRBV7-6	TRBJ2-1	TGTGCCAGCAGCTTATCTCAAGCGGGAGGGGATGAGCAGTTCTTC	CASSLSQAGGDEQFF
15	NA	TRBD1	TRBV6-6	TRBJ2-1	TGTGCCAGCAGTACCCGACAGGGCTCCTACAATGAGCAGTTCTTC	CASSTRQGSYNEQFF
15	NA	TRBD1	TRBV28	TRBJ2-1	TGTGCCAGCAGTTCACAGGGGGTCGGGATCGATGAGCAGTTCTTC	CASSSQGVGIDEQFF
14	NA	TRBD1	TRBV5-6	TRBJ1-2	TGTGCCAGCAGCTTTCCGGGACAGCACTATGGCTACACCTTC	CASSFPGQHYGYTF
15	NA	NA	TRBV19	TRBJ2-6	TGTGCCAGTATTAATCGGTTCTCTGGGGCCAACGTCCTGACTTTC	CASINRFSGANVLTF
13	NA	TRBD1	TRBV29-1	TRBJ1-5	TGCAGCGTTGGGGAAGGGACAGGGCAGCCCCAGCATTTT	CSVGEGTGQPQHF
16	NA	NA	TRBV7-8	TRBJ1-2	TGTGCCAGCAGCTTAGCCCGTTACGGGGGCGACTATGGCTACACCTTC	CASSLARYGGDYGYTF
16	NA	TRBD2	TRBV18	TRBJ2-7	TGTGCCAGCTCACCACTAGCGGGGGGTTCCTCCTACGAGCAGTACTTC	CASSPLAGGSSYEQYF
14	NA	NA	TRBV5-1	TRBJ2-5	TGCGCCAGCAGCCTCCAAAACTACGAAGAGACCCAGTACTTC	CASSLQNYEETQYF
13	NA	NA	TRBV9	TRBJ1-1	TGTGCCAGCAGCGTAGCCCAGAACACTGAAGCTTTCTTT	CASSVAQNTEAFF
15	few	NA	TRBV28	TRBJ2-7	TGTGCCAGCAGTTTACCCTCGAGGGCAGGGGTCGAGCAGTACTTC	CASSLPSRAGVEQYF
14	NA	NA	TRBV4-1	TRBJ1-2	TGCGCCAGCAGCCAAGATCCAGGGTCAAGCGGCTACACCTTC	CASSQDPGSSGYTF
16	NA	NA	TRBV2	TRBJ2-1	TGTGCCAGCAGTCCGACGAGCCGTTATGCCTACAATGAGCAGTTCTTC	CASSPTSRYAYNEQFF